Below, 30 T cell receptor beta chains from the same sample are listed, as sequenced in a study of shared clonotypes between healthy human individuals. Only in-frame clones appear in the TCRdb table, and some are missing; sequencing was by immunoSEQ multiplex PCR. Of approximately 1,000,000 clones listed, around three quarters were seen once; the top ten hold approximately 0.95%. Sequenced material: memory CD4+ T cells from PBMCs. Subset indicated: CD45RA-negative fraction. The receptors stem from a man between 18 and 29 years old in good health. Some clones in this sample may be carry-over from other donors' samples.

CDR3 amino acids: CASSLGSGGTRHYEQYF. The DNA for the CDR3 is TGTGCCAGCAGCTTGGGGTCCGGTGGGACCAGACACTACGAGCAGTACTTC. The V call is TRBV5-4, the J call TRBJ2-7; D tentatively fits TRBD1 or TRBD2 (5 bases each). Germline CDR1 and CDR2: SGHNT and YYREEE (reference sequence). Trimming cost V 0 bases and J 3 bases, with 19 bases left between them. The CDR3 length is 17 residues.

The V gene is TRBV28, the J gene TRBJ2-5; D call uncertain. CDR1 and CDR2 from the germline V gene are MDHEN and SYDVKM. CDR3 length: 14 residues. The ends were cut back, 6 bases at V and 5 bases at J, with 16 bases in the middle. The CDR3 DNA is TGTGCCAGCAGCCCCGGGTCCGACTCGGAGACCCAGTACTTC. Its translation: CASSPGSDSETQYF.

The chain is built from TRBV30 and TRBJ2-7; the D is unclear. The germline gives CDR1 GTSNPN, CDR2 SVGIG (reference sequence). Trimming stripped 3 bases from V and 9 bases from J, with 12 bases between. The CDR3 contains 11 residues. The CDR3 protein is CAWSALRWQYF. The CDR3 nucleotides read TGTGCCTGGAGCGCCTTACGCTGGCAGTACTTC.

CDR3 sequence reads: CASSQGGFNGDYGYTF. CDR3 DNA: TGTGCCAGCAGCCAAGGGGGCTTTAACGGTGACTATGGCTACACCTTC. The rearrangement joins TRBV11-2 to TRBJ1-2; TRBD1 aligns across 7 bases. Germline CDR1 and CDR2: SGHAT and FQNNGV. V was pared by 5 bases and J by 3 bases, with 12 bases of the junction left unmatched. This CDR3 has 16 amino acids. The full variable domain, completed using reference TRBV11-2 and TRBJ1-2, is EAGVAQSPRYKIIEKRQSVAFWCNPISGHATLYWYQQILGQGPKLLIQFQNNGVVDDSQLPKDRFSAERLKGVDSTLKIQPAKLEDSAVYLCASSQGGFNGDYGYTFGSGTRLTVV.

The chain combines TRBV28 with TRBJ2-7, with TRBD2 matching 9 bases. Looked up from germline, CDR1 is MDHEN and CDR2 is SYDVKM. V dropped 6 bases and J dropped 5; count of bases not matched to a gene: 14. CDR3 length: 16 amino acids. Here the CDR3 reads CASSSTLAGWWDEQYF. CDR3 bases: TGTGCCAGCAGCTCAACACTAGCGGGCTGGTGGGACGAGCAGTACTTC.

V usage is TRBV28 and J usage is TRBJ2-1; 8 positions agree with TRBD2. Germline CDR1 and CDR2: MDHEN and SYDVKM. Trimming cost V 3 bases and J 8 bases; bases outside gene matches: 21. The CDR3 extends over 19 amino acids. The DNA for the CDR3 is TGTGCCAGCAGTTTTTATAGGGGACGGGGACTAGGGTTTATGTATGAGCAGTTCTTC. Translating it yields CASSFYRGRGLGFMYEQFF. The whole variable domain, remainder taken from reference TRBV28 and TRBJ2-1, is DVKVTQSSRYLVKRTGEKVFLECVQDMDHENMFWYRQDPGLGLRLIYFSYDVKMKEKGDIPEGYSVSREKKERFSLILESASTNQTSMYLCASSFYRGRGLGFMYEQFFGPGTRLTVL.

This clone has only one observation. The CDR3 here is CASSQVSQAVVGAFF. In nucleotides, the CDR3 is TGTGCCAGCAGCCAAGTATCTCAGGCTGTAGTTGGAGCTTTCTTT. The chain recombines TRBV4-2 with TRBJ1-1; D not resolved. This CDR3 spans 15 amino acids. V lost 1 base to trimming and J lost 10 bases, with 19 bases between them. Germline CDR1 LGHNA, CDR2 YNFKEQ.

CDR3 sequence reads: CASSGREYTGANVLTF. The CDR3, as DNA: TGTGCCAGTAGTGGGCGAGAGTATACTGGGGCCAACGTCCTGACTTTC. J is TRBJ2-6 and V is TRBV19; D is undetermined. This CDR3 spans 16 amino acids. Trimming removed 5 bases from V and 2 bases from J, with 13 bases in between. The germline gives CDR1 LNHDA, CDR2 SQIVND (reference sequence).

The chain has TRBV18 and TRBJ1-2, with D possibly matching TRBD1 (6 bases). Trimming cost V 1 base and J 0 bases, with 24 bases left between them. The CDR3 has 20 residues. CDR1 is KGHSH, CDR2 LQKENI, per germline. The CDR3 nucleotides read TGTGCCAGCTCACCACAAGTCCTTTTAACACCAGGGGAGGCTAACTATGGCTACACCTTC. Protein: CASSPQVLLTPGEANYGYTF. Full variable domain (remainder filled in from reference TRBV18 and TRBJ1-2): NAGVMQNPRHLVRRRGQEARLRCSPMKGHSHVYWYRQLPEEGLKFMVYLQKENIIDESGMPKERFSAEFPKEGPSILRIQQVVRGDSAAYFCASSPQVLLTPGEANYGYTFGSGTRLTVV.

The chain has TRBV7-2 and TRBJ2-7, with 8 nucleotides matching TRBD1. Germline lookup yields CDR1 SGHTA and CDR2 FQGNSA. V was clipped by 8 bases and J by 6 bases; unmatched bases: 3. The CDR3 spans 11 residues. The chain's CDR3 is CASGDRFEQYF. The CDR3 coding sequence is TGTGCCAGCGGGGACAGGTTCGAGCAGTACTTC.

This rearrangement joins TRBV5-1 to TRBJ2-5, with D perhaps matching TRBD1 (6 bases). The CDR3 is 15 residues long. CDR1 is SGHRS, CDR2 YFSETQ, per germline. Between the trimmed V and J ends, which lost 3 bases and 5 bases, there was a span of 17 bases. Written as DNA, the CDR3 is TGCGCCAGCAGCTCGGCGTGGGGGCGCGGGGAGACCCAGTACTTC. Encoded protein: CASSSAWGRGETQYF.

The chain joins TRBV7-7 to TRBJ2-2; no clear D. The V end lost 2 bases, the J end lost 0 bases, and 4 bases lay between the germline ends. The CDR3 is made up of 14 amino acids. Germline assignment: CDR1 SSHAT and CDR2 FNYEAQ (reference sequence). CDR3 amino acids: CASSLYSNTGELFF. CDR3 DNA sequence: TGTGCCAGCAGCTTATACTCGAACACCGGGGAGCTGTTTTTT.

This clone was seen more than once but under ten times. The chain uses TRBV6-1 and TRBJ2-7, with 10 bases lining up with TRBD1. The CDR3 runs to 15 residues. V was pared by 0 bases and J by 3 bases, with 2 bases of the junction left unmatched. Germline V gene lookup returns CDR1 MNHNS and CDR2 SASEGT. CDR3 sequence: CASSEARTGGYEQYF. The CDR3, as DNA: TGTGCCAGCAGTGAAGCGAGGACAGGGGGCTACGAGCAGTACTTC.

The gene calls are TRBV30 and TRBJ1-5; D not certain. In germline, CDR1 is GTSNPN, CDR2 SVGIG (reference sequence). There are 14 residues in the CDR3. V was pared by 0 bases and J by 3 bases, with 9 bases between. CDR3 sequence (DNA): TGTGCCTGGAGTGTATCACAGAACAATCAGCCCCAGCATTTT. Translated, it gives CAWSVSQNNQPQHF.

This rearrangement joins TRBV7-9 to TRBJ1-3; 10 nucleotides align to TRBD1. From germline, CDR1 is SEHNR and CDR2 FQNEAQ (reference sequence). V lost 6 bases and J lost 1; bases outside the gene matches: 6. The CDR3 covers 16 residues. The DNA for the CDR3 is TGTGCCAGCAGACCCCGGGACAGGGGTTCTGGAAACACCATATATTTT. Its protein is CASRPRDRGSGNTIYF.

V usage is TRBV5-5 and J usage is TRBJ2-7; weak D call: TRBD2 (6 bases). Germline V CDR1 and CDR2: SGHKS, YYEKEE (reference sequence). V was trimmed by 0 bases and J by 7 bases, leaving 17 bases between them. CDR3 size: 15 residues. Here the CDR3 reads CASSLAGTGVREQYF. The CDR3 DNA is TGTGCCAGCAGCTTGGCTGGCACGGGAGTGAGGGAGCAGTACTTC.

This rearrangement joins TRBV7-2 to TRBJ2-2; D possibly corresponds to TRBD1 (6 bases). The CDR3 is made up of 14 amino acids. Germline V gives CDR1 SGHTA, CDR2 FQGNSA. Trimming left V 5 bases short and J 6 bases short, with 13 bases between. The CDR3 sequence: CASSRTGPPGELFF. The CDR3 coding sequence is TGTGCCAGCAGCCGTACAGGGCCCCCCGGGGAGCTGTTTTTT.

The chain couples TRBV30 to TRBJ2-3, with TRBD2 as a possible D gene (7 bases). The CDR3 has 14 amino acids. Germline V CDR1 and CDR2: GTSNPN, SVGIG (reference sequence). V dropped 3 bases and J dropped 4 bases, with 14 bases sitting between them. This chain's CDR3 is CAWRNTGGADTQYF. In DNA form, the CDR3 reads TGTGCCTGGAGGAACACGGGGGGCGCAGATACGCAGTATTTT. Combining the CDR3 with reference TRBV30 and TRBJ2-3 gives the whole variable domain SQTIHQWPATLVQPVGSPLSLECTVEGTSNPNLYWYRQAAGRGLQLLFYSVGIGQISSEVPQNLSASRPQDRQFILSSKKLLLSDSGFYLCAWRNTGGADTQYFGPGTRLTVL.

This clone showed up just a few times. The sample carries other DNA sequences with the same CDR3. The chain carries TRBV28 and TRBJ1-2, with unresolved D. V dropped 5 bases and J dropped 1 base, with 2 bases sitting between them. The CDR3 totals 11 residues. Germline V gives CDR1 MDHEN, CDR2 SYDVKM. The CDR3 bases are TGTGCCAGCAGTGATAACTATGGCTACACCTTC. It yields the protein CASSDNYGYTF.

This chain uses TRBV28 with TRBJ2-5, with D tentatively TRBD1 or TRBD2 (5 bases each). CDR3 length equals 14 residues. CDR1 and CDR2 from the germline V gene are MDHEN and SYDVKM. V lost 11 bases and J lost 2, with 18 bases in between. The CDR3, as DNA: TGTGCCGCCCGGGACGGCTTTCCTCAAGAGACCCAGTACTTC. This encodes CAARDGFPQETQYF.

This clone came up a few times. V and J are TRBV9 and TRBJ2-4, with D perhaps given as TRBD1 or TRBD2 (7 bases each). Trimming left V 4 bases short and J 8 bases short, with 16 bases between. This CDR3 is 14 amino acids long. The germline gives CDR1 SGDLS, CDR2 YYNGEE. CDR3 region: CASSSQQGRDIQYF. The DNA for the CDR3 is TGTGCCAGCAGCTCCCAACAGGGGAGGGACATTCAGTACTTC.

The chain couples TRBV6-1 to TRBJ2-7; the D is unclear. The germline CDR1 and CDR2 sequences are MNHNS and SASEGT. This CDR3 has 15 amino acids. With 3 bases removed from V and 2 bases from J, the gap between germline ends came to 14 bases. The CDR3 region is CASSDRPVKPYEQYF. CDR3 DNA sequence: TGTGCCAGCAGTGACCGTCCGGTGAAGCCCTACGAGCAGTACTTC.

The chain employs TRBV5-1 and TRBJ1-1, with TRBD1 identical over 8 bases. The CDR3 is 12 amino acids. V lost 7 bases and J lost 11; bases outside the gene matches: 10. Germline CDR1 and CDR2: SGHRS and YFSETQ. The CDR3 DNA reads as TGCGCCAGCGCCTTCGACAGGGACAGGGCTTTCTTT. It codes for CASAFDRDRAFF.

This clone was found once. The genes are TRBV9 and TRBJ2-7; 7 bases are shared with TRBD2. The CDR3 loop spans 17 amino acids. The J segment lost 1 base and the V segment lost 2 bases, leaving 12 bases of the junction unmatched. CDR1 and CDR2 (germline): SGDLS, YYNGEE. The CDR3 DNA reads as TGTGCCAGCAGCGTCCGCCCCGGCGGGAGTGGGTCCTACGAGCAGTACTTC. Its translation: CASSVRPGGSGSYEQYF.

For this clone: This sample includes further DNA sequences coding for the same CDR3. V and J are TRBV5-6 and TRBJ2-1; D not certain. Germline-derived CDR1 and CDR2 are SGHDT and YYEEEE. This CDR3 has 15 residues. The V gene lost 0 bases and the J gene lost 0 bases, with 7 bases spanning the gap. In nucleotides, the CDR3 is TGTGCCAGCAGCTTGGGGGTAGGCTCCTACAATGAGCAGTTCTTC. This gives the protein CASSLGVGSYNEQFF.

This chain connects TRBV7-2 to TRBJ2-1; D uncertain. Trimming stripped 2 bases from V and 1 base from J, with 6 bases between. The CDR3 is 14 residues long. Germline lookup yields CDR1 SGHTA and CDR2 FQGNSA. CDR3 sequence: CASSLSPSYNEQFF. In nucleotides, the CDR3 is TGTGCCAGCAGCTTATCCCCTTCCTACAATGAGCAGTTCTTC.

The chain couples TRBV7-2 to TRBJ2-7; 8 bases fit TRBD2. Germline-derived CDR1 and CDR2 are SGHTA and FQGNSA. The CDR3 is made up of 16 amino acids. V shed 2 bases, J shed 7 bases, and the junction held 13 bases outside the gene matches. The CDR3 loop reads CASSLLGLALGAEQYF. In DNA form, the CDR3 reads TGTGCCAGCAGCTTACTCGGACTAGCCCTGGGTGCTGAGCAGTACTTC.

The V gene is TRBV5-1, the J gene TRBJ2-1, with TRBD1 matching over 9 bases. The CDR3 consists of 16 residues. J gave up 8 bases and V 3 bases, and 12 bases lay outside the gene matches. Per germline, CDR1 SGHRS and CDR2 YFSETQ. The CDR3 here is CASSSPSGTGSDEQFF. CDR3 nucleotide sequence: TGCGCCAGCAGCTCTCCTTCCGGGACAGGGAGTGATGAGCAGTTCTTC.

Turning to this clone: A much larger clone lies a single base off, so this may be a read error. This chain connects TRBV6-1 to TRBJ2-1, with 9 bases that match TRBD1. The germline V gene has CDR1 MNHNS and CDR2 SASEGT. The CDR3 runs to 14 residues. Trimming removed 3 bases from V and 12 bases from J; junction bases left unmatched: 9. CDR3 loop: CASSDGQGYKGQFF. CDR3 coding DNA: TGTGCCAGCAGTGACGGACAGGGGTACAAGGGGCAGTTCTTC.

Turning to this clone: The junction shows a germline mismatch at one end, possibly a read error. This rearrangement joins TRBV15 to TRBJ2-5; TRBD1 or TRBD2 may be the D gene (7 bases each). The J call may be in error: the DNA end matches TRBJ2-7 better. CDR1 is LNHNV and CDR2 is YYDKDF in the germline V gene (reference sequence). The CDR3 is made up of 20 amino acids. The DNA for the CDR3 is TGTGTCACCAACAGAGACAGGGATTGGGGAGCGGGACCACATCGGTACGAGCAGTACTTC. Its protein product is CVTNRDRDWGAGPHRYEQYF.